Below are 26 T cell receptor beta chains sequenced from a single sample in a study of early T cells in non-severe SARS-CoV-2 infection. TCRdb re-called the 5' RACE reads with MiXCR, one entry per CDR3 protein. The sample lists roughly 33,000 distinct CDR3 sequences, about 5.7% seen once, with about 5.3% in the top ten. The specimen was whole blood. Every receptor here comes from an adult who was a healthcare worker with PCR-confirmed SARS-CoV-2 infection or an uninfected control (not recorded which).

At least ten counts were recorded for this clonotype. The CDR3 loop reads CASSPSTINNEQFF. The DNA of the CDR3 is TGTGCCAGCAGCCCGAGCACCATTAACAATGAGCAGTTCTTC. The chain is built from TRBV11-3 and TRBJ2-1; no clear D gene. Germline V lookup: CDR1 SGHNT, CDR2 YENEEA. The CDR3 is 14 amino acids. Trimming stripped 5 bases from V and 5 bases from J, with 13 bases between.

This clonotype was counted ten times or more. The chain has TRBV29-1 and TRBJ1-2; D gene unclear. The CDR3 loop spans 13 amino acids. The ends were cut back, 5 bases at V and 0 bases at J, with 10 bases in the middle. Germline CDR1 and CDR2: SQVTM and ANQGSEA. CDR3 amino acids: CSVSGVPNYGYTF. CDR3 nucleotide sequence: TGCAGCGTTTCAGGCGTTCCTAACTATGGCTACACCTTC.

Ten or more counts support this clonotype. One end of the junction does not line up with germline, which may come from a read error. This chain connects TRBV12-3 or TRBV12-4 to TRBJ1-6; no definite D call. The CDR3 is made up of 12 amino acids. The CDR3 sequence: CASSLGSSPLHF. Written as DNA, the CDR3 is TGTGCCAGCAGCTTAGGGAGTTCACCCCTCCACTTT.

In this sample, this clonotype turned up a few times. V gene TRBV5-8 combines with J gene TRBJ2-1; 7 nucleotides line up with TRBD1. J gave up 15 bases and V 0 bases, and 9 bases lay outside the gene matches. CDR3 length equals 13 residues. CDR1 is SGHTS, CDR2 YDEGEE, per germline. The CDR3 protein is CASSLAGGRDVFF. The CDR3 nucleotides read TGTGCCAGCAGCTTGGCAGGGGGACGGGATGTGTTCTTC.

The CDR3 loop is CATTRREGTQYF. The CDR3 DNA is TGTGCCACCACCCGGCGAGAAGGGACCCAGTACTTC. The V call is TRBV6-5, the J call TRBJ2-5; no reliable D call. The ends were cut back, 10 bases at V and 7 bases at J, with 16 bases in the middle. The CDR3 has 12 amino acids. Germline CDR1 MNHEY, CDR2 SVGAGI.

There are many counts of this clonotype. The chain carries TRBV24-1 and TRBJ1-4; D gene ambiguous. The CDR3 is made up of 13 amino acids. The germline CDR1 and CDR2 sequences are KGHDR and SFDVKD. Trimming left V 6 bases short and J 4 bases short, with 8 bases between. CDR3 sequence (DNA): TGTGCCACCAGTTTAACGAATAATGAAAAACTGTTTTTT. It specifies CATSLTNNEKLFF.

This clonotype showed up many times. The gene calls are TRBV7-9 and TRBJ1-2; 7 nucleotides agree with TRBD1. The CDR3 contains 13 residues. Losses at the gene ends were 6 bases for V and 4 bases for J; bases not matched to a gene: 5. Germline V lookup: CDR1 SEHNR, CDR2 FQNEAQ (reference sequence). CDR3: CASSSGTAYGYTF. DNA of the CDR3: TGTGCCAGCAGTTCCGGGACAGCCTATGGCTACACCTTC.

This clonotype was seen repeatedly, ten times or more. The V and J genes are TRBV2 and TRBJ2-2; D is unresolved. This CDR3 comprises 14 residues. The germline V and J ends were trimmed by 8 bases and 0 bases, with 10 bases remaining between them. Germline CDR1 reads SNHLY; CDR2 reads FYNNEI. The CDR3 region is CASSGVANTGELFF. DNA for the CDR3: TGTGCCAGCTCTGGCGTTGCGAACACCGGGGAGCTGTTTTTT.

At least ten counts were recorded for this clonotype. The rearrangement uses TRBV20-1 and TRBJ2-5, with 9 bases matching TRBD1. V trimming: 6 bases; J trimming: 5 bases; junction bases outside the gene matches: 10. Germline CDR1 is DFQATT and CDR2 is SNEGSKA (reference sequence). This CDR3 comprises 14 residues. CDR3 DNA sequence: TGCAGTGCGAGAACCGGGACAGGGTCGGAGACCCAGTACTTC. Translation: CSARTGTGSETQYF.

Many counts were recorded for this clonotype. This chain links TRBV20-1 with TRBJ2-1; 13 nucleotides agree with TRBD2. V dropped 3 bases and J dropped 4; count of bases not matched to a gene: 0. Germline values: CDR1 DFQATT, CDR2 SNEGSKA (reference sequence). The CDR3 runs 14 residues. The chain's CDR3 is CSARTSGRYNEQFF. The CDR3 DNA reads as TGCAGTGCTAGGACTAGCGGGAGGTACAATGAGCAGTTCTTC.

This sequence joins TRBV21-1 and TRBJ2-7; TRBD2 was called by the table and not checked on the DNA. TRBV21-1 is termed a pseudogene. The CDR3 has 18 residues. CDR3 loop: CASSILRTSGRGKYEQYF. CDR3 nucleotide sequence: TGTGCCAGCAGTATCCTCCGGACTAGCGGGAGAGGAAAGTACGAGCAGTACTTC.

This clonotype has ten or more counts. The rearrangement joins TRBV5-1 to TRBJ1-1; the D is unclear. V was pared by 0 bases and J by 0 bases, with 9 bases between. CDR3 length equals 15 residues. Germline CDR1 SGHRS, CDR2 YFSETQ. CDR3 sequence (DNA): TGCGCCAGCAGCTTGGTCGGGGTCCTGAACACTGAAGCTTTCTTT. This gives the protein CASSLVGVLNTEAFF.

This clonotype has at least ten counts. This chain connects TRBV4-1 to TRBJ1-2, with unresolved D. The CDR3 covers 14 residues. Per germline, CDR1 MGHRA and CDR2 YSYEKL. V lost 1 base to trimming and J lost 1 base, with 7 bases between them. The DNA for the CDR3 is TGCGCCAGCAGCCAAGTTGTCAGTAACTATGGCTACACCTTC. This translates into CASSQVVSNYGYTF.

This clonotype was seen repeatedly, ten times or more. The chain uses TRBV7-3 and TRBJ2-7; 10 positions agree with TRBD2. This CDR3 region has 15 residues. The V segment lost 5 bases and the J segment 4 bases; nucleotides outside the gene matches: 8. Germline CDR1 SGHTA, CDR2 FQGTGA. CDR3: CASSPGLALPYEQYF. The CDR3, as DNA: TGTGCCAGCAGCCCGGGACTAGCGTTACCGTACGAGCAGTACTTC.

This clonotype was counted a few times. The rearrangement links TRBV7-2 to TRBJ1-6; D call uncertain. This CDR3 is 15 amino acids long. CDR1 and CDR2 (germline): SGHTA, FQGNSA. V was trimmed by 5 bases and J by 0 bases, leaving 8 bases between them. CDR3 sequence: CASSASSSYNSPLHF. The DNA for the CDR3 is TGTGCCAGCAGCGCCTCAAGCTCCTATAATTCACCCCTCCACTTT.

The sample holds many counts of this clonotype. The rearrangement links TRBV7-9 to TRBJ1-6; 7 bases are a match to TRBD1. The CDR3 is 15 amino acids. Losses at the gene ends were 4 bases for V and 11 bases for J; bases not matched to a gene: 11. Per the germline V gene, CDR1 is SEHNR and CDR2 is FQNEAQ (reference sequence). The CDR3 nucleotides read TGTGCCAGCAGCTCGTATCGGACAGGCGAGGCACCCCTCCACTTT. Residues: CASSSYRTGEAPLHF.

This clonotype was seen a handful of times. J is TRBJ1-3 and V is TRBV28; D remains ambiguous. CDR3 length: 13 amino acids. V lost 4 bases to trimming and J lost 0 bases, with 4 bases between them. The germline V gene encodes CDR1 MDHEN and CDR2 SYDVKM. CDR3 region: CASSSYSGNTIYF. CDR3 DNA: TGTGCCAGCAGTTCCTACTCTGGAAACACCATATATTTT.

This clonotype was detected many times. The CDR3 DNA sequence: TGTGCCAGCAGTTTAACTCCCACAGACTATGGCTACACCTTC. It specifies CASSLTPTDYGYTF. V usage is TRBV28 and J usage is TRBJ1-2, with no clear D. The germline V and J ends were trimmed by 2 bases and 3 bases, with 10 bases remaining between them. The CDR3 sequence is 14 residues long. CDR1 MDHEN and CDR2 SYDVKM come from the germline V gene.

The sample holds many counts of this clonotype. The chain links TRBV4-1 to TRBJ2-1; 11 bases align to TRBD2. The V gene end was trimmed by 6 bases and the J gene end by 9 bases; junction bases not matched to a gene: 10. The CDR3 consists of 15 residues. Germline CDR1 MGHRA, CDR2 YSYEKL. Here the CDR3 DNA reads TGCGCCAGCAGGGGACTAGCGGCCCAGGTCACTGAGCAGTTCTTC. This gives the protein CASRGLAAQVTEQFF.

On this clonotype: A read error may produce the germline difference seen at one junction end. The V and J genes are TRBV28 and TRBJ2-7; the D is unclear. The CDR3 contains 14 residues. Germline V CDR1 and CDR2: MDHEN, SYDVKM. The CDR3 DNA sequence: TGTGCCGGCAGTTTAGGGCGTAAATCGTACGAGCAGTACTTC. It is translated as CAGSLGRKSYEQYF. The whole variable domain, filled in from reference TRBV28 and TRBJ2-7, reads DVKVTQSSRYLVKRTGEKVFLECVQDMDHENMFWYRQDPGLGLRLIYFSYDVKMKEKGDIPEGYSVSREKKERFSLILESASTNQTSMYLCAGSLGRKSYEQYFGPGTRLTVT.

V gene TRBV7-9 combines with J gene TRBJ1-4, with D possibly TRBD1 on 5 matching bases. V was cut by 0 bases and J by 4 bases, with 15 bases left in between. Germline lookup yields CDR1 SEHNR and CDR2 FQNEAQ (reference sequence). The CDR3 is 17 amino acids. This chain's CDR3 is CASSLALPGPLNEKLFF. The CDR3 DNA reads TGTGCCAGCAGCTTAGCGCTACCGGGACCGCTTAATGAAAAACTGTTTTTT.

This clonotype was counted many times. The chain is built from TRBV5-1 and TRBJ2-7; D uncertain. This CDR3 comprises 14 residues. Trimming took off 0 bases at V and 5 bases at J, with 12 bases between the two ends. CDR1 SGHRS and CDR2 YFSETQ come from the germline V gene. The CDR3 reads CASSLGLRGDEQYF. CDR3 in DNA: TGCGCCAGCAGCTTGGGACTCAGAGGCGACGAGCAGTACTTC.

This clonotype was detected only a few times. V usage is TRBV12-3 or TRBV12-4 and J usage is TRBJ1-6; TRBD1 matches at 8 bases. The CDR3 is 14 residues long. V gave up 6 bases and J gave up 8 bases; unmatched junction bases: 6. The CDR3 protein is CASRGGQGDSPLHF. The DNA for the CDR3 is TGTGCCAGCAGGGGAGGACAGGGTGATTCACCCCTCCACTTT.

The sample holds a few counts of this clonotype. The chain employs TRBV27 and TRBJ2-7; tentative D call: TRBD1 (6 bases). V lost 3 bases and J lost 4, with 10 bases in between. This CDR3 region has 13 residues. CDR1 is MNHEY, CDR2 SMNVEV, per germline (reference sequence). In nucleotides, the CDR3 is TGTGCCAGCAGTTTGAGGACAGATTACGAGCAGTACTTC. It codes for CASSLRTDYEQYF.

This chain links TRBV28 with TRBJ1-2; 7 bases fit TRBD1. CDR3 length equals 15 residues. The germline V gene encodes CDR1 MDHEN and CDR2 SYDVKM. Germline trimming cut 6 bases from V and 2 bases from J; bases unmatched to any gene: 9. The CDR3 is CASRGGGAENYGYTF. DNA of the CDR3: TGTGCCAGCAGAGGAGGGGGCGCAGAAAACTATGGCTACACCTTC.

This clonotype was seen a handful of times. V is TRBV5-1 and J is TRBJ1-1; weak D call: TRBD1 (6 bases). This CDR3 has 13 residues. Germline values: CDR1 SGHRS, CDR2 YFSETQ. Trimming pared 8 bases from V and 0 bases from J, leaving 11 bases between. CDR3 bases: TGCGCCAGTCGAGGGACACTGAACACTGAAGCTTTCTTT. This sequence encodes CASRGTLNTEAFF.